The 15 T cell receptor beta chains in this list originate from one sample, sequenced in a study of T cell responses to AZD1222 COVID-19 vaccine. TCRdb keeps only in-frame clones here, not all; method: immunoSEQ multiplex PCR. This table has roughly 180,000 clones, roughly nine tenths appearing once. Specimen: peripheral blood, collected 28 days after the second AZD1222 dose. All receptors derive from an adult who received the AZD1222 COVID-19 vaccine.

This clone appeared a single time. This chain links TRBV27 with TRBJ2-7; perhaps TRBD2 as D (7 bases). V lost 3 bases and J lost 1, with 16 bases in between. The CDR3 covers 16 residues. Germline lookup yields CDR1 MNHEY and CDR2 SMNVEV (reference sequence). The CDR3 DNA reads TGTGCCAGCAGTTTCTCCGGGGGGCTTCGATCCTACGAGCAGTACTTC. Translation gives CASSFSGGLRSYEQYF.

The chain couples TRBV2 to TRBJ2-4; 9 nucleotides agree with TRBD1. Trimming cost V 2 bases and J 4 bases; bases outside gene matches: 6. The CDR3 length is 16 residues. Germline assignment: CDR1 SNHLY and CDR2 FYNNEI. The CDR3 nucleotides read TGTGCCAGCAGTGAACAGACAGGGGGTTTTAAAAACATTCAGTACTTC. It specifies CASSEQTGGFKNIQYF. Variable domain in full (rest from reference TRBV2 and TRBJ2-4): EPEVTQTPSHQVTQMGQEVILRCVPISNHLYFYWYRQILGQKVEFLVSFYNNEISEKSEIFDDQFSVERPDGSNFTLKIRSTKLEDSAMYFCASSEQTGGFKNIQYFGAGTRLSVL.

In DNA, the CDR3 is TGTGCCAGCAGTTACTCATGGCCTAGCGGAAGCTCCTACAATGAGCAGTTCTTC. It translates to CASSYSWPSGSSYNEQFF. The chain carries TRBV6-2 or TRBV6-3 and TRBJ2-1; the match to TRBD2 covers 7 bases. V dropped 0 bases and J dropped 0; count of bases not matched to a gene: 8. Germline V gene sequence: CDR1 MNHEY, CDR2 SVGEGT. The CDR3 totals 18 residues.

The V and J genes are TRBV2 and TRBJ2-7; D is tentatively TRBD1 or TRBD2 (6 bases each). Germline CDR1 is SNHLY and CDR2 is FYNNEI. There are 13 residues in the CDR3. V dropped 9 bases and J dropped 4 bases, with 16 bases sitting between them. CDR3 nucleotide sequence: TGTGCCAGTAAAGGGGGGATGAGTTACGAGCAGTACTTC. Translating gives CASKGGMSYEQYF.

This sequence joins TRBV19 and TRBJ2-1, with TRBD2 identical over 7 bases. This CDR3 is 13 amino acids long. Germline loops: CDR1 LNHDA, CDR2 SQIVND (reference sequence). V lost 10 bases and J lost 1; bases outside the gene matches: 4. This chain's CDR3 is CATSSGSYNEQFF. DNA of the CDR3: TGTGCCACCTCTAGCGGTTCCTACAATGAGCAGTTCTTC. Drawing the rest from reference TRBV19 and TRBJ2-1, the complete variable domain is DGGITQSPKYLFRKEGQNVTLSCEQNLNHDAMYWYRQDPGQGLRLIYYSQIVNDFQKGDIAEGYSVSREKKESFPLTVTSAQKNPTAFYLCATSSGSYNEQFFGPGTRLTVL.

V gene TRBV7-9 combines with J gene TRBJ1-1; D gene unclear. Trimming shortened V by 3 bases and J by 5 bases, and 7 bases separated the two germline ends. Germline CDR1 and CDR2: SEHNR and FQNEAQ (reference sequence). The CDR3 contains 12 residues. The CDR3 nucleotides read TGTGCCAGCAGCTTTTACGGGACTGAAGCTTTCTTT. Protein sequence: CASSFYGTEAFF.

The chain links TRBV6-5 to TRBJ2-2; D remains unclear. CDR1 and CDR2 (germline): MNHEY, SVGAGI. V lost 0 bases and J 2 bases, leaving 10 bases between the germline ends. CDR3 size: 16 residues. DNA of the CDR3: TGTGCCAGCAGTTACTCCGGTGCCATTAACACCGGGGAGCTGTTTTTT. It translates to CASSYSGAINTGELFF.

This chain connects TRBV2 to TRBJ1-6, with D perhaps TRBD1 (6 bases). The CDR3 contains 12 residues. With 10 bases removed from V and 10 bases from J, the gap between germline ends came to 14 bases. From germline, CDR1 is SNHLY and CDR2 FYNNEI. The CDR3 sequence is CAIRGEYSPLHF. The CDR3 DNA sequence: TGTGCCATCAGGGGTGAATACTCACCCCTCCACTTT.

The chain employs TRBV4-2 and TRBJ2-7; 7 bases match TRBD2. This CDR3 region has 15 residues. The germline V gene has CDR1 LGHNA and CDR2 YNFKEQ. V trimming: 5 bases; J trimming: 0 bases; junction bases outside the gene matches: 7. The CDR3 DNA reads TGTGCCAGCAGCAACCTCACTAGCGTCTCCTACGAGCAGTACTTC. Translated, it gives CASSNLTSVSYEQYF.

This chain links TRBV7-6 with TRBJ2-7; D perhaps matches TRBD2 (5 bases). Trimming pared 5 bases from V and 2 bases from J, leaving 16 bases between. Per germline, CDR1 SGHVS and CDR2 FNYEAQ. The CDR3 consists of 15 residues. The CDR3 spells CASSATPIGAYEQYF. CDR3 DNA: TGTGCCAGCAGCGCAACCCCAATCGGGGCCTACGAGCAGTACTTC.

The V call is TRBV5-6, the J call TRBJ1-1, with D tentatively TRBD1 (5 bases). Trimming took 2 bases from V and 0 from J, leaving 8 bases between them. This CDR3 has 14 residues. Germline lookup yields CDR1 SGHDT and CDR2 YYEEEE. The CDR3 protein is CASSLWGVNTEAFF. DNA of the CDR3: TGTGCCAGCAGCTTATGGGGGGTGAACACTGAAGCTTTCTTT.

The CDR3 coding sequence is TGCGCCAGCAGCCAAGATCGGGAGGGGGCAGGTGGAAACACCATATATTTT. This codes for CASSQDREGAGGNTIYF. V is TRBV4-1 and J is TRBJ1-3, with TRBD1 identical over 7 bases. The CDR3 loop spans 17 amino acids. CDR1 is MGHRA, CDR2 YSYEKL, per germline. V was clipped by 0 bases and J by 3 bases; unmatched bases: 8.

Only one count was recorded for this clone. The genes are TRBV5-5 and TRBJ2-5; the match to TRBD2 covers 8 bases. Trimming cost V 1 base and J 5 bases; bases outside gene matches: 13. In germline, CDR1 is SGHKS, CDR2 YYEKEE (reference sequence). The length of the CDR3 is 17 residues. CDR3 in amino acids: CASSLKLAGLIGETQYF. CDR3 coding DNA: TGTGCCAGCAGCTTGAAGCTAGCGGGCCTAATCGGGGAGACCCAGTACTTC. Complete variable domain (other parts from reference TRBV5-5 and TRBJ2-5): DAGVTQSPTHLIKTRGQQVTLRCSPISGHKSVSWYQQVLGQGPQFIFQYYEKEERGRGNFPDRFSARQFPNYSSELNVNALLLGDSALYLCASSLKLAGLIGETQYFGPGTRLLVL.

The chain recombines TRBV18 with TRBJ1-2, with D unresolved. This CDR3 is built from 12 residues. Between the trimmed V and J ends, which lost 2 bases and 3 bases, there was a span of 4 bases. Germline CDR1 is KGHSH and CDR2 is LQKENI. The chain's CDR3 is CASSPGDYGYTF. CDR3 sequence (DNA): TGTGCCAGCTCACCAGGGGACTATGGCTACACCTTC.

The chain combines TRBV7-3 with TRBJ2-5; 10 bases match TRBD1. J was trimmed by 5 bases and V by 5 bases; bases with no gene match: 5. The CDR3 totals 14 residues. CDR1 is SGHTA, CDR2 FQGTGA, per germline. The CDR3 nucleotides are TGTGCCAGCAGCGCGACAGGGGGCGAGGAGACCCAGTACTTC. It encodes CASSATGGEETQYF.